These 5 T cell receptor beta chains came from one sample sequenced in a study of blood T cell repertoires in COVID-19. The repertoire was sequenced with immunoSEQ multiplex PCR; TCRdb's copy has only in-frame clones and lacks some. This sample has around 140,000 clones, with roughly nine tenths found just once. Sequenced sample: peripheral blood. The source is a human donor in a cohort sampled during active COVID-19.

The genes are TRBV30 and TRBJ2-7; D perhaps matches TRBD2 (6 bases). Trimming shortened V by 5 bases and J by 6 bases, and 17 bases separated the two germline ends. Germline V gene sequence: CDR1 GTSNPN, CDR2 SVGIG (reference sequence). The CDR3 spans 13 residues. In DNA form, the CDR3 reads TGTGCCTGGCTCCCAGCGGGTAGGGTCGAGCAGTACTTC. Translating it yields CAWLPAGRVEQYF.

This rearrangement joins TRBV2 to TRBJ2-7; 7 bases line up with TRBD1. The CDR3 has 15 residues. V lost 2 bases and J lost 2; bases outside the gene matches: 6. Germline V gene lookup returns CDR1 SNHLY and CDR2 FYNNEI. The CDR3 reads CASSESRDRTYEQYF. The CDR3 DNA sequence: TGTGCCAGCAGTGAATCCCGGGACAGAACCTACGAGCAGTACTTC.

In this sample, this clone turned up once. The chain uses TRBV19 and TRBJ1-1; the match to TRBD1 covers 9 bases. CDR1 LNHDA and CDR2 SQIVND come from the germline V gene (reference sequence). The CDR3 covers 14 residues. The V segment lost 4 bases and the J segment 13 bases; nucleotides outside the gene matches: 13. This CDR3 reads CASSKRTGGEVGFF. CDR3 nucleotides: TGTGCCAGTAGTAAACGTACAGGGGGCGAAGTCGGTTTCTTT. Looking up the rest from reference TRBV19 and TRBJ1-1 gives the full variable domain: DGGITQSPKYLFRKEGQNVTLSCEQNLNHDAMYWYRQDPGQGLRLIYYSQIVNDFQKGDIAEGYSVSREKKESFPLTVTSAQKNPTAFYLCASSKRTGGEVGFFGQGTRLTVV.

The chain uses TRBV24-1 and TRBJ2-2, with 8 bases that match TRBD1. This CDR3 contains 22 residues. V was clipped by 4 bases and J by 3 bases; unmatched bases: 24. Germline V lookup: CDR1 KGHDR, CDR2 SFDVKD. The CDR3 protein is CATSDSQEPVHRQGIDTGELFF. CDR3 sequence (DNA): TGTGCCACCAGTGACTCGCAAGAACCAGTGCACAGACAGGGGATAGACACCGGGGAGCTGTTTTTT.

J is TRBJ1-3 and V is TRBV5-6, with 8 bases matching TRBD1. The J segment lost 1 base and the V segment lost 0 bases, leaving 9 bases of the junction unmatched. CDR1 and CDR2 from the germline V gene are SGHDT and YYEEEE. This CDR3 region has 18 residues. The CDR3, as DNA: TGTGCCAGCAGCTTGGGCCAGGGGGCGACTATTTCTGGAAACACCATATATTTT. Translating it yields CASSLGQGATISGNTIYF.